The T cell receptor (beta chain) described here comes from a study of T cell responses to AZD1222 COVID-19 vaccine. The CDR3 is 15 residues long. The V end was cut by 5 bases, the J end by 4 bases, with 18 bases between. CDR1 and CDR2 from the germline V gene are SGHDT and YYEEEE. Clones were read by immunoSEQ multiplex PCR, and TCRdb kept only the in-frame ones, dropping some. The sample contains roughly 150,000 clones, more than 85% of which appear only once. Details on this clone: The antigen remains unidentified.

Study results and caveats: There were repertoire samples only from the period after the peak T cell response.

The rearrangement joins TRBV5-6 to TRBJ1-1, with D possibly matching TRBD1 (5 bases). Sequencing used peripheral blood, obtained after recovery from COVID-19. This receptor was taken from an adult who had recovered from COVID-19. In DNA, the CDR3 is TGTGCCAGCAGTCGGGGACGACCCTTGAGCACTGAAGCTTTCTTT. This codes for CASSRGRPLSTEAFF.